This entry features one T cell receptor beta chain sequence. The antigen remains undetermined. These data are taken from a study of cytomegalovirus exposure and HLA in healthy donors. Study-wide findings and caveats: With later analysis, a missense DCLRE1C variant became linked to TCR beta V- and J-gene trimming.

Vbeta (60) and Jbeta (13) primers were used in the PCR. Produced via immunoSEQ multiplex PCR; TCRdb's table is partial and in-frame only. Here the sample spans some 140,000 clones, 60% to 80% being singletons. Trimming cost V 3 bases and J 6 bases, with 17 bases left between them. Germline assignment: CDR1 MGHRA and CDR2 YSYEKL. The CDR3 is 15 amino acids. The receptor was isolated from a man aged 18 to 35 in good health and CMV-seronegative. The rearrangement links TRBV4-1 to TRBJ1-1; a possible D gene is TRBD1 (6 bases). The sample consisted of PBMCs. The CDR3 DNA sequence: TGCGCCAGCAGCCAGGCCCAAACAGGGTGGGCTGAAGCTTTCTTT. Translated, it gives CASSQAQTGWAEAFF.